This TCR beta chain was sequenced during a study of T cells in localized non-small cell lung cancer (dated by TCRdb to the early 2020s). Notes on the research overall: T cell repertoires of about 240 early-stage NSCLC patients were analyzed, with tumors being compared against uninvolved tumor-adjacent lungs. The cohort comprised 236 treatment-naïve NSCLC patients with resected, localized lung tumors. NSCLC patients had a mean age of approximately 66 years, and 129 were male and about a hundred female.

In the case of this clone: Its cognate antigen has yet to be identified. Base qualities are not at hand, and no much larger clone is one base apart.

Findings and caveats that apply to the study as a whole: Longer overall survival was associated with higher T cell density in blood, whereas shorter survival was associated with higher clonality in adjacent lung. Of the top 100 tumor clones, a median of roughly 57 were detected in paired uninvolved adjacent lung; over 25 were also among that lung's top 100. Because of the exploratory design, TCR variables were selected using unadjusted p-values without false-discovery rate correction. The highest T cell clonality was observed in uninvolved tumor-adjacent lung, where clonality exceeded that of tumor, suggesting that antigenic responses were more focused in uninvolved tumor-adjacent lung. Because multi-region tumor sequencing was not done, intratumor heterogeneity could not be ruled out.

TCR beta CDR3 regions were sequenced from DNA using the immunoSEQ Assay. In the original analysis: T cell density was computed as TCR beta template counts normalized to usable DNA estimated by amplifying housekeeping genes. The preseqR package was used to estimate richness by extrapolating to 400,000 templates for PBMC samples and to 120,000 templates for tissue samples. Clonality was calculated as one minus Pielou's evenness. Differential abundance testing on productive amino-acid clonotypes, with a minimum total count of 5 and an alpha of 0.1, was used to identify tissue-enriched TCRs. The Jaccard Index and the Morisita Overlap Index were used to measure repertoire overlap between compartments. GLIPH clustered TCR beta CDR3s with public tetramer-defined viral CDR3s; viral motifs required at least three viral sequences plus V-gene enrichment. The immuneACCESS repertoire file appears here via TCRdb, limited to in-frame rearrangements. These files lack a portion of the clones; in checked studies, under half of the deficit traces to unresolved V genes, and the cause of the others is not known. The V and J calls and clone size are taken from that table; D and trimming were inferred from the DNA. Recorded for this sample are over a thousand clones; approximately 21% of them occurred a single time. 8% to 11% of the sample lies in the top ten.

At diagnosis, tumor, uninvolved tumor-adjacent lung and peripheral blood were collected and then preserved as a mix of FFPE and fresh-frozen material. The sequence derives from a male donor aged 60 or older with stage I lung adenocarcinoma. The material sequenced was lung tumor tissue, taken before any cancer treatment.

The DNA sequence is as follows: TGTGCCAGCAGCTTAGATCCCCCGGGCACCAGCTCTGGAAACACCATATATTTT. It encodes CASSLDPPGTSSGNTIYF. The sequence joins TRBV11-3 to TRBJ1-3, with no confident D gene call. As encoded in the germline V gene, CDR1 is SGHNT while CDR2 is YENEEA. Taken from cysteine to phenylalanine, the CDR3 has 18 residues. Only the CDR3 region is kept as DNA, spanning 54 bases read in frame from base 1. V is pared back by 0 bases and J by 0 bases, with 15 bases lying between the germline termini.